The source of this TCR beta chain is a study of tumor-infiltrating lymphocytes in oesophageal squamous cell carcinoma. This CDR3 contains 11 residues. With 5 bases removed from V and 11 bases from J, the gap between germline ends came to 12 bases. Looked up from germline, CDR1 is SGHVT and CDR2 is SQSDAQ. Using its own MiXCR run on the PCR reads, TCRdb lists one record per CDR3 protein. The table records approximately 20,000 distinct CDR3 sequences, around two fifths of them present only once. The clonotype comes from a male donor with esophageal squamous cell carcinoma. The sample was esophageal tumor tissue. The chain carries TRBV7-4 and TRBJ2-5; D gene uncertain. The CDR3, as DNA: TGTGCCAGCAGCCTCCTTGGTAAGCAGTACTTC. It codes for CASSLLGKQYF.